This note documents a single T cell receptor (beta chain) sequence. These data come from a study of blood T cells in healthy people across ages. Across the study: Using template switching, researchers captured about one barcoded beta molecule for each two T cells.

V was clipped by 1 base and J by 3 bases; unmatched bases: 4. Germline V gene lookup returns CDR1 SGHVS and CDR2 FQNEAQ. The CDR3 totals 15 residues. Alongside a J-beta primer mix, a sample-barcoded 5' primer served in a second PCR lasting about 6 to 12 cycles. Each cDNA was tagged by a template-switch adaptor containing 12 random nucleotides. MiXCR was run by TCRdb on the 5' RACE reads, yielding one entry per CDR3 protein. The sample records some 900,000 distinct CDR3 sequences, about 48% being singletons. The TCR was taken from a man aged 30 to 39 in good health. The chain uses TRBV7-8 and TRBJ2-3, with 7 bases fitting TRBD1. The sample taken for sequencing was blood. CDR3 coding DNA: TGTGCCAGCAGCTTAGTAGGGGACAGAACAGATACGCAGTATTTT. It translates to CASSLVGDRTDTQYF.